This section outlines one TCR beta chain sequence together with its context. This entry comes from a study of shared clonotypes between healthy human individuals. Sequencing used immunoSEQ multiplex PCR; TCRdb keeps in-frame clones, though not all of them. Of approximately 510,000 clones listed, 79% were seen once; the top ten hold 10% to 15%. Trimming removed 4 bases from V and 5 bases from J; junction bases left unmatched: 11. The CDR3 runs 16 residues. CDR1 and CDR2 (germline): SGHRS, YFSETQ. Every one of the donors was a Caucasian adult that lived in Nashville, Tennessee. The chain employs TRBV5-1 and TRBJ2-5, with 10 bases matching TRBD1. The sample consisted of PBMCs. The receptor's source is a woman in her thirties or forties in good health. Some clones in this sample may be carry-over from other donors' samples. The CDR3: CASSPGQGPPEETQYF. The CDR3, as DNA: TGCGCCAGCAGCCCGGGACAGGGGCCGCCTGAGGAGACCCAGTACTTC.